These T cell receptor beta chains were read from a single sample in a study of control samples from healthy donors and cancer patients. The protocol was immunoSEQ multiplex PCR, while the TCRdb copy is restricted to in-frame clones and leaves out a portion. Of 100,000 to 120,000 clones listed, 80% to 90% were seen once; the top ten hold less than 15%. The specimen sequenced was blood. The receptor set was obtained from a woman between 45 and 60 years old in good health. Both conserved end residues are part of each CDR3. The D gene is left open where the match is weak. Where a row states a size, it is once, few, many or the class of an expanded clone; other rows omit it.

cdr3_aa	cdr3_nt	clone_size	v_call	j_call	d_call
CATMDRDRVGGYTF	TGTGCCACCATGGACCGGGACAGGGTCGGCGGCTACACCTTC	-	TRBV24-1	TRBJ1-2	TRBD1
CASSLGWGGSSPLHF	TGTGCCAGCAGCTTGGGGTGGGGGGGCAGTTCACCCCTCCACTTT	-	TRBV5-5	TRBJ1-6	-
CATSQRGNAGELFF	TGTGCCACCTCTCAACGGGGAAACGCCGGGGAGCTGTTTTTT	-	TRBV19	TRBJ2-2	-
CASSPAVHHYNSPLHF	TGTGCCAGCAGCCCTGCAGTACACCACTATAATTCACCCCTCCACTTT	few	TRBV7-2	TRBJ1-6	-
CASSQPTGGGEKLFF	TGCGCCAGCAGCCAGCCCACAGGGGGGGGTGAAAAACTGTTTTTT	-	TRBV4-3	TRBJ1-4	TRBD1
CATNWRPPGSGELFF	TGTGCCACCAACTGGAGACCTCCGGGGTCCGGGGAGCTGTTTTTT	-	TRBV28	TRBJ2-2	-
CASSLEQHYGYTF	TGCGCCAGCAGTTTGGAGCAGCACTATGGCTACACCTTC	-	TRBV6-2/TRBV6-3	TRBJ1-2	-
CASSPGTTYEQYF	TGCGCCAGCAGCCCCGGGACTACCTACGAGCAGTACTTC	-	TRBV5-1	TRBJ2-7	TRBD2
CASSFAGYQPQHF	TGTGCCAGCAGTTTCGCAGGCTATCAGCCCCAGCATTTT	-	TRBV27	TRBJ1-5	-
CASSGLQGMYEQYF	TGTGCCAGTAGTGGACTACAGGGTATGTACGAGCAGTACTTC	-	TRBV19	TRBJ2-7	-
CASSAGYDNEQFF	TGTGCCAGCAGCGCGGGGTACGACAATGAGCAGTTCTTC	-	TRBV6-2/TRBV6-3	TRBJ2-1	-
CASSEVTGLSETQYF	TGTGCCAGCAGTGAAGTAACGGGACTATCGGAGACCCAGTACTTC	-	TRBV6-1	TRBJ2-5	TRBD2
CAIRSGTGGVEQYF	TGTGCCATCAGGAGCGGGACAGGGGGCGTCGAGCAGTACTTC	-	TRBV10-3	TRBJ2-7	TRBD1
CATSRDFTAGLPNTEAFF	TGTGCCACCAGCAGAGATTTTACCGCGGGACTTCCGAACACTGAAGCTTTCTTT	few	TRBV15	TRBJ1-1	-
CATSRGYQDLYGSDTQYF	TGTGCCACCAGCAGAGGGTACCAGGACCTTTATGGATCAGATACGCAGTATTTT	-	TRBV15	TRBJ2-3	-
CASSFSGQGNQPQHF	TGCGCCAGCAGCTTCTCGGGACAGGGGAACCAGCCCCAGCATTTT	-	TRBV5-1	TRBJ1-5	TRBD1
CASREQGAIGEAFF	TGTGCCAGCAGAGAGCAGGGGGCGATCGGTGAAGCTTTCTTT	-	TRBV6-5	TRBJ1-1	TRBD1
CASSPGLRGYGYTF	TGTGCCAGCAGCCCGGGCCTTCGGGGTTATGGCTACACCTTC	-	TRBV14	TRBJ1-2	-
CASSLGAGETSPLHF	TGCGCCAGCAGCTTGGGGGCAGGCGAAACTTCACCCCTCCACTTT	-	TRBV5-1	TRBJ1-6	-
CASSPGQGALAGELFF	TGTGCCAGCAGCCCGGGACAGGGGGCTTTGGCCGGGGAGCTGTTTTTT	-	TRBV7-9	TRBJ2-2	TRBD1
CASSQDTRSTGLLSYEQYF	TGTGCCAGCAGCCAAGATACTCGCTCGACAGGACTCCTCTCCTACGAGCAGTACTTC	-	TRBV3-1/TRBV3-2	TRBJ2-7	-
CASSLQGTGISYEQYF	TGTGCCAGCAGCCTTCAGGGGACAGGGATTTCCTACGAGCAGTACTTC	-	TRBV5-5	TRBJ2-7	TRBD1